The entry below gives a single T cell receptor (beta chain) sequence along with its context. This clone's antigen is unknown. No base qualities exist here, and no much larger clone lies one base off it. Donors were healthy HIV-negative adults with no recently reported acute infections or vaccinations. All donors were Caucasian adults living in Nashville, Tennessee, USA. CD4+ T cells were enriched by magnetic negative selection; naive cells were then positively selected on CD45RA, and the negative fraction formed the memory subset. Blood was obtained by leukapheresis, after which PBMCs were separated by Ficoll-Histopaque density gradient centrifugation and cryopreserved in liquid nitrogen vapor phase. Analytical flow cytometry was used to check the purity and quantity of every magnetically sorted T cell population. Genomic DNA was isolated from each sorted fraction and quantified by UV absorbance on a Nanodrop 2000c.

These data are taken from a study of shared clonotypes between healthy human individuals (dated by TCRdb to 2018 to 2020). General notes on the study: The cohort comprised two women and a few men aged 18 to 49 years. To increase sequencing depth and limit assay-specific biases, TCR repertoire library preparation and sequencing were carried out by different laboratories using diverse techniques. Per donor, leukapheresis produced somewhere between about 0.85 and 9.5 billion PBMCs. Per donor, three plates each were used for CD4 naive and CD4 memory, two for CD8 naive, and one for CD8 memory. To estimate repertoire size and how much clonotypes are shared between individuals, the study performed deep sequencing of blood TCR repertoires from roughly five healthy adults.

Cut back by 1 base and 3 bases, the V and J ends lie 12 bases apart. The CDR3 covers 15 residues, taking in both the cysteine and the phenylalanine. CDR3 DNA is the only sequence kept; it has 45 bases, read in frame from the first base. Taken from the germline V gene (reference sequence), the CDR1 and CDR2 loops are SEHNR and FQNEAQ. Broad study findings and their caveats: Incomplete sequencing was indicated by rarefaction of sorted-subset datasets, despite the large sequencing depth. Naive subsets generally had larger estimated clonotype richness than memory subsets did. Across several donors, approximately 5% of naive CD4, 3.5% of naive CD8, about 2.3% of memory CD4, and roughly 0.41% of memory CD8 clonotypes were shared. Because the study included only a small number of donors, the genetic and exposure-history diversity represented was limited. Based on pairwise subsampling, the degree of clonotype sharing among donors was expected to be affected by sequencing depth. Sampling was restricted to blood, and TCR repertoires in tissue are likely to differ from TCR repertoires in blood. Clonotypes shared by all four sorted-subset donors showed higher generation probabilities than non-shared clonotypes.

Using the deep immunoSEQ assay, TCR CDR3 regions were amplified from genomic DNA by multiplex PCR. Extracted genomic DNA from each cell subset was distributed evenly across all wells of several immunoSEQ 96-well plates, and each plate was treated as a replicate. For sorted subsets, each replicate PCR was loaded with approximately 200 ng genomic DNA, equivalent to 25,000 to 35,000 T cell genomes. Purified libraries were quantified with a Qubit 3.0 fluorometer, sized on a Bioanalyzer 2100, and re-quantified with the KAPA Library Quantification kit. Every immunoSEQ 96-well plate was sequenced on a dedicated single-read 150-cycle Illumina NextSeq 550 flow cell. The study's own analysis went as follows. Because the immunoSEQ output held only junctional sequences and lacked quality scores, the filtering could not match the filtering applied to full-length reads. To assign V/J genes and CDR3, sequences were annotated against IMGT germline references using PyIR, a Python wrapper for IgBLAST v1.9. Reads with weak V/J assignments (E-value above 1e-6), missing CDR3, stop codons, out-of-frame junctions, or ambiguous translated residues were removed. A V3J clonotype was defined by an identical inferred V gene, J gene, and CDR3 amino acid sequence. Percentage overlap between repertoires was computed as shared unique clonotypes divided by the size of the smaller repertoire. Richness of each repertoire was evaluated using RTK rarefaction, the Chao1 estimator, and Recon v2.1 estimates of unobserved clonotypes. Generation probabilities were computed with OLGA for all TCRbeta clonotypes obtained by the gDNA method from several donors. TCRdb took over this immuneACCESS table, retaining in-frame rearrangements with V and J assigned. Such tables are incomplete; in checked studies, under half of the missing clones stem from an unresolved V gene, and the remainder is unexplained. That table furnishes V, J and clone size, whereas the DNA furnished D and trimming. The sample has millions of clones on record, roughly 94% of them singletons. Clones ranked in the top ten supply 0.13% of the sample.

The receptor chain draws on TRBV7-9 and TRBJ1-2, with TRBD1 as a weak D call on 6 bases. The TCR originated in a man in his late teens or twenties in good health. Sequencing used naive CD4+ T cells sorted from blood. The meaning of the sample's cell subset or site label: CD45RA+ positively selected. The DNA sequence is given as TGTGCCAGCAGCTTAGAGCGGGGGGCTGACTATGGCTACACCTTC. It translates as CASSLERGADYGYTF.